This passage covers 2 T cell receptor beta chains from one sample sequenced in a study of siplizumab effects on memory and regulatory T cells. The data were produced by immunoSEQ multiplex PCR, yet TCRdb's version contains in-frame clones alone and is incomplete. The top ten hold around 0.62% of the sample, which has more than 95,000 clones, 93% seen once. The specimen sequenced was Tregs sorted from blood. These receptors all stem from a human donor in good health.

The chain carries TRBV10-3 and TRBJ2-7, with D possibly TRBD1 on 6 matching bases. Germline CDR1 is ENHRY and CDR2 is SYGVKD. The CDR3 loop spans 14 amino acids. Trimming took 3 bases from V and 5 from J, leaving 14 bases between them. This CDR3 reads CAISDSQGKNEQYF. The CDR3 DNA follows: TGTGCCATCAGTGATTCACAGGGTAAAAACGAGCAGTACTTC.

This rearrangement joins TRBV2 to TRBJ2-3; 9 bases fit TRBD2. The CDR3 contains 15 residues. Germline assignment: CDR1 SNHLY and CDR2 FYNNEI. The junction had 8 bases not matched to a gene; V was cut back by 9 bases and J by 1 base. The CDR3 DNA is TGTGCCAGTACCCAAGAGCGGGGGGGCACAGATACGCAGTATTTT. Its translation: CASTQERGGTDTQYF.